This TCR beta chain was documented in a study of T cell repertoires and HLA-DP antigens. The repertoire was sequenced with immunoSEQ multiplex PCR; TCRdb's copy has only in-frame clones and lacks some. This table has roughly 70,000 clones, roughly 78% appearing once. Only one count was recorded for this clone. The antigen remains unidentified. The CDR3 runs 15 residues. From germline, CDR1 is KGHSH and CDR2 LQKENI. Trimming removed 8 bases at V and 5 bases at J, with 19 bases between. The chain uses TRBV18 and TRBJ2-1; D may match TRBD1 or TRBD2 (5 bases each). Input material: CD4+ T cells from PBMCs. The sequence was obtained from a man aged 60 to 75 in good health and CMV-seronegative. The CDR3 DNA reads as TGTGCCAGCGCTACGCAGCAATGGGGGAACAATGAGCAGTTCTTC. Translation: CASATQQWGNNEQFF. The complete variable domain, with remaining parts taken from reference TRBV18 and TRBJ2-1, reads NAGVMQNPRHLVRRRGQEARLRCSPMKGHSHVYWYRQLPEEGLKFMVYLQKENIIDESGMPKERFSAEFPKEGPSILRIQQVVRGDSAAYFCASATQQWGNNEQFFGPGTRLTVL.